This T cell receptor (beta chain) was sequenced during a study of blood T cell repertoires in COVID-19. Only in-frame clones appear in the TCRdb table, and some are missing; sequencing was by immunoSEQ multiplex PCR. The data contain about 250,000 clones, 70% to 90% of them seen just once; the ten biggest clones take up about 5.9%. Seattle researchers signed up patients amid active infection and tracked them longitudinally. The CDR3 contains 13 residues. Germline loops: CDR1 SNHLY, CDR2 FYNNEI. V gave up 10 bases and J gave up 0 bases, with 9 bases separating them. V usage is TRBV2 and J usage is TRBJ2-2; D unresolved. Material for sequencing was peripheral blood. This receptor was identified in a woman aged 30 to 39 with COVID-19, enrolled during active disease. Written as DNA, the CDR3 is TGTGCCACCTCAGGTTCGAACACCGGGGAGCTGTTTTTT. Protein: CATSGSNTGELFF.